Following are 31 T cell receptor beta chains from one sample sequenced in a study of vaccination effects on CD4 cells after COVID-19. Using immunoSEQ multiplex PCR, the repertoire was profiled, and TCRdb retains in-frame clones only, with some absent. This sample has around 63,000 clones; less than 80% occur once, and the top ten carry 3% to 4%. Sequencing in the ViraFEST assay came after antigen-specific CD4+ T cells had been expanded with viral peptide pools, which were used to stimulate PBMC. Around day 10 of culture, CD4+ T cells were separated out. Neither prior SARS-CoV-2 infection nor positive nucleocapsid antibodies were present in the vaccine recipients. These receptors' targets are unknown. Specimen: CD4+ T cells from PBMCs cultured with HCoV-OC43 spike peptides, collected before COVID-19 vaccination. As to subset: HCoV-OC43 spike overlapping peptide pool stimulation. The receptors stem from a human donor who received a COVID-19 vaccine.

V gene TRBV29-1 combines with J gene TRBJ2-5, with TRBD2 identical over 10 bases. V shed 7 bases and J 4 bases; nucleotides not matched to a gene: 6. This CDR3 is built from 13 residues. Germline V CDR1 and CDR2: SQVTM, ANQGSEA. The CDR3 sequence is CSGQRGGRETQYF. The CDR3 coding sequence is TGCAGCGGTCAGCGGGGGGGGCGAGAGACCCAGTACTTC.

The chain joins TRBV5-1 to TRBJ2-3, with TRBD1 identical over 9 bases. Looked up from germline, CDR1 is SGHRS and CDR2 is YFSETQ. This CDR3 has 15 amino acids. V shed 0 bases, J shed 2 bases, and the junction held 1 base outside the gene matches. CDR3: CASSLGQGDTDTQYF. In DNA, the CDR3 is TGCGCCAGCAGCTTGGGACAGGGGGACACAGATACGCAGTATTTT.

The gene calls are TRBV5-4 and TRBJ1-2; D perhaps matches TRBD1 (6 bases). V lost 4 bases and J lost 4, with 14 bases in between. Germline loops: CDR1 SGHNT, CDR2 YYREEE (reference sequence). The CDR3 length is 14 residues. CDR3 protein: CASSPEQGSYGYTF. The CDR3 DNA reads as TGTGCCAGCAGCCCCGAACAGGGATCCTATGGCTACACCTTC.

This chain joins TRBV5-1 and TRBJ1-1, with 8 bases identical to TRBD1. This CDR3 spans 14 amino acids. CDR1 is SGHRS and CDR2 is YFSETQ in the germline V gene. The V gene end was trimmed by 3 bases and the J gene end by 4 bases; junction bases not matched to a gene: 5. The CDR3 is CASSSQGAGTEAFF. The CDR3 DNA reads TGCGCCAGCAGCTCCCAGGGGGCAGGCACTGAAGCTTTCTTT.

This clone was seen a few times. The chain recombines TRBV6-5 with TRBJ1-6; the match to TRBD1 covers 10 bases. J was trimmed by 11 bases and V by 5 bases; bases with no gene match: 6. Germline V gene lookup returns CDR1 MNHEY and CDR2 SVGAGI. The CDR3 contains 14 residues. The CDR3 nucleotides read TGTGCCAGCAGTCGGGACAGGGGCGGAACACCCCTCCACTTT. This translates into CASSRDRGGTPLHF.

The gene calls are TRBV24-1 and TRBJ2-5; weak D call: TRBD1 (5 bases). Germline CDR1 is KGHDR and CDR2 is SFDVKD. The CDR3 totals 12 residues. V lost 7 bases to trimming and J lost 0 bases, with 5 bases between them. As DNA, the CDR3 is TGTGCCACCAGGGACAACCAAGAGACCCAGTACTTC. This encodes CATRDNQETQYF.

V is TRBV7-8 and J is TRBJ1-3; no clear D. The CDR3 covers 15 residues. The ends were cut back, 0 bases at V and 0 bases at J, with 6 bases in the middle. Germline values: CDR1 SGHVS, CDR2 FQNEAQ. The DNA of the CDR3 is TGTGCCAGCAGCTTAGCCGGGAGCTCTGGAAACACCATATATTTT. It translates to CASSLAGSSGNTIYF.

The chain recombines TRBV21-1 with TRBJ1-1. TRBV21-1 is a pseudogene. This CDR3 is 15 amino acids long. CDR3 nucleotide sequence: TGTGCCAGCAGCAAAGATTCATACCATTACACTGAAGCTTTCTTT. It is translated as CASSKDSYHYTEAFF.

With respect to this clone: This CDR3 is also generated by other DNA sequences in the sample. The CDR3 nucleotides read TGTGCCAGCAGCCAAGCAGGGTCTGGAAACACCATATATTTT. It codes for CASSQAGSGNTIYF. The rearrangement joins TRBV3-1 (or the pseudogene TRBV3-2) to TRBJ1-3; D might be TRBD1 (5 bases). From germline, CDR1 is LGHDT and CDR2 YNNKEL (reference sequence). The CDR3 is made up of 14 amino acids. V dropped 1 base and J dropped 1 base, with 5 bases sitting between them.

The rearrangement links TRBV28 to TRBJ1-5, with D possibly TRBD1 on 5 matching bases. Germline V gene lookup returns CDR1 MDHEN and CDR2 SYDVKM. The V and J ends lost 8 bases and 4 bases respectively, with 12 bases between them. This CDR3 has 13 residues. The CDR3 DNA sequence: TGTGCCAGCGGGGGGACTGCAAATCAGCCCCAGCATTTT. Its translation: CASGGTANQPQHF.

The chain recombines TRBV3-1 (or the pseudogene TRBV3-2) with TRBJ1-1; D not resolved. Germline lookup yields CDR1 LGHDT and CDR2 YNNKEL (reference sequence). CDR3 length: 14 amino acids. Trimming removed 1 base from V and 0 bases from J, with 6 bases in between. DNA of the CDR3: TGTGCCAGCAGCCAAGTTTCTCTGAACACTGAAGCTTTCTTT. This gives the protein CASSQVSLNTEAFF.

This clone came up once. This sequence joins TRBV18 and TRBJ1-6; D may be TRBD1 (6 bases). This CDR3 has 14 amino acids. V lost 8 bases and J 7 bases, leaving 15 bases between the germline ends. The germline V gene has CDR1 KGHSH and CDR2 LQKENI. The DNA of the CDR3 is TGTGCCAGCGCTCAGGACAGATTAAATTCACCCCTCCACTTT. Translating it yields CASAQDRLNSPLHF.

The CDR3 nucleotides are TGTGCCAGCAGCTCCGGACAGGCAGCGGGGTATGGCTACACCTTC. This gives the protein CASSSGQAAGYGYTF. The chain combines TRBV7-9 with TRBJ1-2, with TRBD1 identical over 7 bases. The CDR3 is 15 amino acids. V trimming: 4 bases; J trimming: 5 bases; junction bases outside the gene matches: 10. Looked up from germline, CDR1 is SEHNR and CDR2 is FQNEAQ (reference sequence).

This sequence joins TRBV3-1 (or the pseudogene TRBV3-2) and TRBJ1-5; the D is unclear. CDR3 length: 12 residues. V was shortened by 0 bases and J by 12 bases, with 9 bases between the two germline ends. CDR1 LGHDT and CDR2 YNNKEL come from the germline V gene (reference sequence). The CDR3 is CASSQDRGFQHF. Written as DNA, the CDR3 is TGTGCCAGCAGCCAAGATCGGGGATTCCAGCATTTT.

The chain combines TRBV28 with TRBJ2-7; TRBD1 matches 12 bases. Germline V gives CDR1 MDHEN, CDR2 SYDVKM. Trimming cost V 10 bases and J 2 bases; bases outside gene matches: 6. The CDR3 consists of 14 residues. The CDR3 sequence is CATHGTGGTYEQYV. Written as DNA, the CDR3 is TGTGCCACCCACGGGACAGGGGGCACCTACGAGCAGTACGTC.

This chain connects TRBV9 to TRBJ2-1; D perhaps matches TRBD2 (5 bases). In germline, CDR1 is SGDLS, CDR2 YYNGEE. V was clipped by 1 base and J by 10 bases, with 12 bases between them. The CDR3 is made up of 13 amino acids. CDR3 in DNA: TGTGCCAGCAGCGTATTTAAGGACTCGGAGCAGTTCTTC. It translates to CASSVFKDSEQFF.

V gene TRBV18 combines with J gene TRBJ1-2; D is ambiguous. The CDR3 extends over 15 amino acids. The V end lost 6 bases, the J end lost 0 bases, and 14 bases lay between the germline ends. CDR1 is KGHSH and CDR2 is LQKENI in the germline V gene. The CDR3: CASSPSAGTNYGYTF. CDR3 DNA sequence: TGTGCCAGCTCCCCCAGCGCGGGGACTAACTATGGCTACACCTTC.

The CDR3, as DNA: TGTGCCAGCAGCAGCCGGCAAGGGTACGAGCAGTACGTC. Residues: CASSSRQGYEQYV. The V call is TRBV2, the J call TRBJ2-7; D ambiguous. Trimming took off 6 bases at V and 4 bases at J, with 13 bases between the two ends. In germline, CDR1 is SNHLY, CDR2 FYNNEI. The CDR3 length is 13 residues.

Regarding this clone: This CDR3 is also generated by other DNA sequences in the sample. The rearrangement links TRBV5-1 to TRBJ2-3; D is undetermined. V lost 4 bases and J 3 bases, leaving 6 bases between the germline ends. Germline V gives CDR1 SGHRS, CDR2 YFSETQ. This CDR3 is 12 amino acids long. CDR3 loop: CASSLTTDTQYF. In DNA, the CDR3 is TGCGCCAGCAGCCTGACAACAGATACGCAGTATTTT.

The table lists this clone with a count of one. V gene TRBV28 combines with J gene TRBJ1-2; D call uncertain. The CDR3 totals 15 residues. The V end was cut by 5 bases, the J end by 0 bases, with 13 bases between. Germline loops: CDR1 MDHEN, CDR2 SYDVKM. The CDR3 loop reads CASSPRFAPNYGYTF. DNA of the CDR3: TGTGCCAGCAGTCCCCGGTTTGCTCCTAACTATGGCTACACCTTC.

This chain connects TRBV24-1 to TRBJ2-3, with D maybe TRBD1 (5 bases). V lost 3 bases, J lost 3 bases, and 9 bases lay in between. There are 14 residues in the CDR3. Germline lookup yields CDR1 KGHDR and CDR2 SFDVKD. CDR3 in amino acids: CATSDPQGTDTQYF. The DNA for the CDR3 is TGTGCCACCAGTGATCCTCAGGGTACAGATACGCAGTATTTT.

The chain joins TRBV30 to TRBJ1-2, with TRBD1 matching 8 bases. CDR3 length equals 13 residues. Germline lookup yields CDR1 GTSNPN and CDR2 SVGIG (reference sequence). V was clipped by 5 bases and J by 7 bases; unmatched bases: 9. The CDR3 sequence: CAWAPQGASGYTF. The CDR3 nucleotides are TGTGCCTGGGCTCCTCAGGGGGCGAGTGGCTACACCTTC.

The rearrangement uses TRBV3-1 (or the pseudogene TRBV3-2) and TRBJ2-5; D is possibly TRBD2 (6 bases). Looked up from germline, CDR1 is LGHDT and CDR2 is YNNKEL (reference sequence). V shed 3 bases and J shed 5 bases, with 19 bases lying between them. The CDR3 is 16 residues long. The CDR3, as DNA: TGTGCCAGCAGCCACAGACGGGGACTCCTGGGGGAGACCCAGTACTTC. It is translated as CASSHRRGLLGETQYF.

The rearrangement links TRBV5-6 to TRBJ1-2; D not certain. V shed 4 bases and J shed 5 bases, with 9 bases lying between them. The germline CDR1 and CDR2 sequences are SGHDT and YYEEEE. There are 12 residues in the CDR3. The CDR3 here is CASSRVTYGYTF. CDR3 bases: TGTGCCAGCAGCCGTGTCACATATGGCTACACCTTC.

V and J are TRBV24-1 and TRBJ1-5; 10 positions agree with TRBD1. CDR3 length: 17 residues. CDR1 and CDR2 from the germline V gene are KGHDR and SFDVKD. The junction had 8 bases not matched to a gene; V was cut back by 4 bases and J by 3 bases. The CDR3 sequence is CATSETDRGLLNQPQHF. CDR3 nucleotide sequence: TGTGCCACCAGTGAAACGGACAGGGGGTTACTCAATCAGCCCCAGCATTTT.

This chain uses TRBV10-2 with TRBJ2-5; D is unresolved. Per the germline V gene, CDR1 is WSHSY and CDR2 is SAAADI. The V end was cut by 0 bases, the J end by 7 bases, with 12 bases between. The CDR3 is 14 amino acids. The chain's CDR3 is CASSESAPGGTQYF. The DNA for the CDR3 is TGCGCCAGCAGTGAGTCGGCCCCAGGCGGGACCCAGTACTTC.

This sequence joins TRBV5-8 and TRBJ1-5; D is perhaps TRBD1 (5 bases). V was cut by 0 bases and J by 0 bases, with 13 bases left in between. The CDR3 runs 17 residues. Germline assignment: CDR1 SGHTS and CDR2 YDEGEE. Here the CDR3 DNA reads TGTGCCAGCAGCTTGGTACAGGAGTTATATAGCAATCAGCCCCAGCATTTT. It specifies CASSLVQELYSNQPQHF.

A few counts support this clone. This chain uses TRBV30 with TRBJ1-1; perhaps TRBD1 as D (6 bases). Germline CDR1 GTSNPN, CDR2 SVGIG (reference sequence). Between the trimmed V and J ends, which lost 3 bases and 4 bases, there was a span of 15 bases. This CDR3 is built from 14 residues. The CDR3 region has the DNA TGTGCCTGGAGGGGCCTGAGGGGGAGCACTGAAGCTTTCTTT. Translating it yields CAWRGLRGSTEAFF. Using reference TRBV30 and TRBJ1-1 for the parts outside the CDR3, the full variable domain is SQTIHQWPATLVQPVGSPLSLECTVEGTSNPNLYWYRQAAGRGLQLLFYSVGIGQISSEVPQNLSASRPQDRQFILSSKKLLLSDSGFYLCAWRGLRGSTEAFFGQGTRLTVV.

The chain links TRBV10-3 to TRBJ1-2, with D perhaps matching TRBD1 (6 bases). The CDR3 totals 15 residues. V dropped 10 bases and J dropped 1 base, with 19 bases sitting between them. CDR1 ENHRY and CDR2 SYGVKD come from the germline V gene. CDR3 DNA sequence: TGTGCCACCTGGCCCGGGGACACGCGTAACTATGGCTACACCTTC. Its translation: CATWPGDTRNYGYTF.

The chain combines TRBV11-2 with TRBJ1-2; D is unclear. This CDR3 comprises 14 residues. Germline lookup yields CDR1 SGHAT and CDR2 FQNNGV. Deletions cut 2 bases from V and 4 bases from J, with 11 bases between. CDR3 sequence: CASSLLAGLYGYTF. DNA of the CDR3: TGTGCCAGCAGCTTATTGGCCGGACTCTATGGCTACACCTTC.

The chain recombines TRBV5-1 with TRBJ1-6; D possibly corresponds to TRBD1 (5 bases). This CDR3 is built from 17 residues. The ends were cut back, 0 bases at V and 0 bases at J, with 10 bases in the middle. Germline lookup yields CDR1 SGHRS and CDR2 YFSETQ. The CDR3 sequence: CASSLGGLSSYNSPLHF. CDR3 in DNA: TGCGCCAGCAGCTTGGGGGGCCTTAGCTCCTATAATTCACCCCTCCACTTT.